This entry describes one TCR beta chain. As yet, its antigen is unknown. These data come from a study of shared clonotypes between healthy human individuals. Study overall: Sampling drew on donors who were two women and a few men aged 18 to 49.

Study observations and caveats: There were few donors, and this limited the genetic and exposure-history diversity represented.

The DNA input per sorted-subset replicate PCR was 200 to 250 ng, corresponding to tens of thousands of T cell genomes. Using immunoSEQ multiplex PCR, the repertoire was profiled, and TCRdb retains in-frame clones only, with some absent. The sample has under 300,000 clones; about 69% are singletons. The ends were cut back, 4 bases at V and 5 bases at J, with 15 bases in the middle. Per germline, CDR1 SGDLS and CDR2 YYNGEE. The CDR3 runs to 14 residues. The material sequenced was memory CD4+ T cells sorted from blood. The subset here: CD45RA-negative fraction. The TCR originated in a man aged 25-45 years in good health. The V gene is TRBV9, the J gene TRBJ2-5; TRBD2 might be the D (5 bases). The CDR3 loop reads CASSPAPSYETQYF. CDR3 nucleotides: TGTGCCAGCAGCCCTGCTCCTAGCTACGAGACCCAGTACTTC.